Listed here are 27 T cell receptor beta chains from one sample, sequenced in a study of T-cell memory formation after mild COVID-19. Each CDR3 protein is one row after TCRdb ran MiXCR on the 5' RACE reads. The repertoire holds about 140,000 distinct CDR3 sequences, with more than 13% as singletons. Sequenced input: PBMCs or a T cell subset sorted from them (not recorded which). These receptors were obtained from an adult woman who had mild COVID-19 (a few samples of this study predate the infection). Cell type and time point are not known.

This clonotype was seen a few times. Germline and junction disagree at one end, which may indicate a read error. The CDR3 coding sequence is TGTGCTAGCAGCGTGGGAGCGGGTGAGCAGTTCTTC. Its protein is CASSVGAGEQFF. The gene calls are TRBV7-7 and TRBJ2-1, with D possibly being TRBD2 (6 bases). Germline CDR1 SSHAT, CDR2 FNYEAQ (reference sequence). There are 12 residues in the CDR3.

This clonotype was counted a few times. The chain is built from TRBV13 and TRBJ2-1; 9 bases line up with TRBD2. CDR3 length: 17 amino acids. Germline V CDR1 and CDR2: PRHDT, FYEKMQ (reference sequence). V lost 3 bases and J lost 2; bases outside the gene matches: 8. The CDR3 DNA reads TGTGCCAGCAGCTTCCTCGGGGCGGGAGGGCCCTACAATGAGCAGTTCTTC. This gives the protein CASSFLGAGGPYNEQFF. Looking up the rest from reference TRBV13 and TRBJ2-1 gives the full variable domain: AAGVIQSPRHLIKEKRETATLKCYPIPRHDTVYWYQQGPGQDPQFLISFYEKMQSDKGSIPDRFSAQQFSDYHSELNMSSLELGDSALYFCASSFLGAGGPYNEQFFGPGTRLTVL.

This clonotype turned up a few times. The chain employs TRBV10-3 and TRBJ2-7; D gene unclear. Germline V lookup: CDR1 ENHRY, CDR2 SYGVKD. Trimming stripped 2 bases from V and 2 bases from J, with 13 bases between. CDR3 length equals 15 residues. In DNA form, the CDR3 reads TGTGCCATCAGTGAGGCGGACGTCATTCCCTACGAGCAGTACTTC. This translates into CAISEADVIPYEQYF.

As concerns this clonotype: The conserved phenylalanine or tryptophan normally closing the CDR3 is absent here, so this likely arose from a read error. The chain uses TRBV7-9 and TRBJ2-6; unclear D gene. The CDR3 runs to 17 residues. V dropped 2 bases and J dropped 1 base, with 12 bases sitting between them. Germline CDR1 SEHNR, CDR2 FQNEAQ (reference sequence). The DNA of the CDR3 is TGTGCCAGCAGCTTAAGCTGGCAGGCATCTGGGGCCAACGTCCTGACTCTC. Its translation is CASSLSWQASGANVLTL.

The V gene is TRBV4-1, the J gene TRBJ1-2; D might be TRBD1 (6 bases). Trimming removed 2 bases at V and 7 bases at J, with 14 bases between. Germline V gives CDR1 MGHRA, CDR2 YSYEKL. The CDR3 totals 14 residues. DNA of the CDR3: TGCGCCAGCAGCCAATTTCGGGGGGCTGTTGGCTACACCTTC. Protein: CASSQFRGAVGYTF.

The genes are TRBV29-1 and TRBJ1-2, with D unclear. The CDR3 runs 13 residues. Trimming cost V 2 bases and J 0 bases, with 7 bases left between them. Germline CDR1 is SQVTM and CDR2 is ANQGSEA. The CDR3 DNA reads TGCAGCGTTGAATCTGGGACTAACTATGGCTACACCTTC. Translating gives CSVESGTNYGYTF.

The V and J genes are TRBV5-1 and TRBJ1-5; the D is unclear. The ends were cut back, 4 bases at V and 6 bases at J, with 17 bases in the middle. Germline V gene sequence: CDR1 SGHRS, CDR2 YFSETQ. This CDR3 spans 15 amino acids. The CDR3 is CASSLVPGDGQPQHF. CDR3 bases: TGCGCCAGCAGCCTCGTCCCGGGCGATGGTCAGCCCCAGCATTTT.

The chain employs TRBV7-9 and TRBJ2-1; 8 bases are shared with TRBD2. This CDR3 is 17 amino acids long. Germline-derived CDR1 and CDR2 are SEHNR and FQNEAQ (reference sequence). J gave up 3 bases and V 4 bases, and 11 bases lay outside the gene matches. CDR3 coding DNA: TGTGCCAGCAGCTCTCCCCCCACTAGCGGACTCTACAATGAGCAGTTCTTC. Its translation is CASSSPPTSGLYNEQFF.

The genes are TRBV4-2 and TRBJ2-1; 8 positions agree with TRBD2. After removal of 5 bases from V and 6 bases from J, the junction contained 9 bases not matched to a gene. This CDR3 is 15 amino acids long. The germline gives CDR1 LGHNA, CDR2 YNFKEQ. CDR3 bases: TGTGCCAGCAGCTTACCGGGACTAGTTGCCAATGAGCAGTTCTTC. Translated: CASSLPGLVANEQFF.

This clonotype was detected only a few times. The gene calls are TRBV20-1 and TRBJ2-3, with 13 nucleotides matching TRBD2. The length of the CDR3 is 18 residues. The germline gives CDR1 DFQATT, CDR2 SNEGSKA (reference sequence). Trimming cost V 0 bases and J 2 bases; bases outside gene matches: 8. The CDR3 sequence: CSAREGTSGMLATDTQYF. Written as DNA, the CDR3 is TGCAGTGCTAGAGAAGGGACTAGCGGGATGTTGGCCACAGATACGCAGTATTTT.

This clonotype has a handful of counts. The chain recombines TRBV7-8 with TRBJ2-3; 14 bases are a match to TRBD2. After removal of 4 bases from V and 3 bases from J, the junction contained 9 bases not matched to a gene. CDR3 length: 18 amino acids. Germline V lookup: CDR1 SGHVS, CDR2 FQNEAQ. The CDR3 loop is CASSSPVGLAGVTDTQYF. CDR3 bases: TGTGCCAGCAGCTCCCCGGTGGGACTAGCGGGAGTGACAGATACGCAGTATTTT. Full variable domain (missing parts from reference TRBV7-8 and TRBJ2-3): GAGVSQSPRYKVAKRGQDVALRCDPISGHVSLFWYQQALGQGPEFLTYFQNEAQLDKSGLPSDRFFAERPEGSVSTLKIQRTQQEDSAVYLCASSSPVGLAGVTDTQYFGPGTRLTVL.

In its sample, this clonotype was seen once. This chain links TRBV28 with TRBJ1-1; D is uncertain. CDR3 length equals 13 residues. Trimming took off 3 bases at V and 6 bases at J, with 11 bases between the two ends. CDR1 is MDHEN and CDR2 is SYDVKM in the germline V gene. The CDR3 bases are TGTGCCAGCAGTTTCGGGCGAGCGGCTGAAGCTTTCTTT. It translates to CASSFGRAAEAFF.

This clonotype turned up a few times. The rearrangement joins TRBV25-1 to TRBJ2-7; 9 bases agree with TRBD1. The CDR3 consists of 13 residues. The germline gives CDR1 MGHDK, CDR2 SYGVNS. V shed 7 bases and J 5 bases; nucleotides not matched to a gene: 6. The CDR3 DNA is TGTGCCAGCAACCTCGGGACAGGGCACGAGCAGTACTTC. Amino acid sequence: CASNLGTGHEQYF.

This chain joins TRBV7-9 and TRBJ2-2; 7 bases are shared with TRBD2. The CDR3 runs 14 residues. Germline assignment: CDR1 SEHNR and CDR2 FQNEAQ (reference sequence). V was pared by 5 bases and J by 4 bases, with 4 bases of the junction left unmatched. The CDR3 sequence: CASSAGTTTGELFF. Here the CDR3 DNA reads TGTGCCAGCAGCGCCGGGACTACCACCGGGGAGCTGTTTTTT.

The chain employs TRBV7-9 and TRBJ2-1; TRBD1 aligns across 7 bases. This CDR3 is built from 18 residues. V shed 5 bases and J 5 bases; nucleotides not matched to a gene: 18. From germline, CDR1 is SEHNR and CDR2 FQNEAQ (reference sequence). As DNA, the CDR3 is TGTGCCAGCAGCCCCCGAGGCGGCCTTTTGGACAGGAACAATGAGCAGTTCTTC. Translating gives CASSPRGGLLDRNNEQFF.

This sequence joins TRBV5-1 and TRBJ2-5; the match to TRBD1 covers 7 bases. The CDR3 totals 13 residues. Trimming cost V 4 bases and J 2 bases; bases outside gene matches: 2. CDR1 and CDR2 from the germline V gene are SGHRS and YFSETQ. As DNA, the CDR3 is TGCGCCAGCAGCGGGACAGCGCAAGAGACCCAGTACTTC. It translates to CASSGTAQETQYF.

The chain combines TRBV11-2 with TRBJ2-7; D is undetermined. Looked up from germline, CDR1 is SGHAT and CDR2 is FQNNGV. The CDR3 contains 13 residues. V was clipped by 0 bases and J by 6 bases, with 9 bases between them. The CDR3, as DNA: TGTGCCAGCAGCTTAGATCTAACGGGCGAGCAGTACTTC. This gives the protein CASSLDLTGEQYF. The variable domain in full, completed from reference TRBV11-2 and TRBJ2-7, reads EAGVAQSPRYKIIEKRQSVAFWCNPISGHATLYWYQQILGQGPKLLIQFQNNGVVDDSQLPKDRFSAERLKGVDSTLKIQPAKLEDSAVYLCASSLDLTGEQYFGPGTRLTVT.

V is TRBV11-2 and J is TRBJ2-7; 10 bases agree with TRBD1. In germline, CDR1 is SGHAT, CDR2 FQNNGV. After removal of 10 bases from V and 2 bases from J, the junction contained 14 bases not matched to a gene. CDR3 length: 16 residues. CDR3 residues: CATCRDRGAYAYEQYF. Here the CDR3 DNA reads TGTGCCACTTGCCGGGACAGGGGCGCTTATGCCTACGAGCAGTACTTC. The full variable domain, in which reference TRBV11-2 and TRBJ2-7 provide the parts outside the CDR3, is EAGVAQSPRYKIIEKRQSVAFWCNPISGHATLYWYQQILGQGPKLLIQFQNNGVVDDSQLPKDRFSAERLKGVDSTLKIQPAKLEDSAVYLCATCRDRGAYAYEQYFGPGTRLTVT.

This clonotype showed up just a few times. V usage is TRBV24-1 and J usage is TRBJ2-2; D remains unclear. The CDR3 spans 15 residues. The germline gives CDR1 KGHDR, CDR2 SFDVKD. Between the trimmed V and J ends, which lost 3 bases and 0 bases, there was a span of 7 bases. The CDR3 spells CATSDPFANTGELFF. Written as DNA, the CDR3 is TGTGCCACCAGTGATCCCTTTGCGAACACCGGGGAGCTGTTTTTT.

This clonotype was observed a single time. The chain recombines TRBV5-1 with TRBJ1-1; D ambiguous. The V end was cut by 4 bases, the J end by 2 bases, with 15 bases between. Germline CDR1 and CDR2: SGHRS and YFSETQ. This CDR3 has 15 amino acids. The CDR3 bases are TGCGCCAGCAGCGCCGTACGGCTGGGAAACACTGAAGCTTTCTTT. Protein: CASSAVRLGNTEAFF.

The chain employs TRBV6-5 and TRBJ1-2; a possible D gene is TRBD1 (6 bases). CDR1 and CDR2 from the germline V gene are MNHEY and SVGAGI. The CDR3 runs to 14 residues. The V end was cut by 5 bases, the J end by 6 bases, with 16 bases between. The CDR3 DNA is TGTGCCAGCAGTACTACAGGGAATTTGGATGGCTACACCTTC. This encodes CASSTTGNLDGYTF.

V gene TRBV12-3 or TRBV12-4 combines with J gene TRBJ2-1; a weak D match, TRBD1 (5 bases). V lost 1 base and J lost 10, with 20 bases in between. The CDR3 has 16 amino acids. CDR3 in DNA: TGTGCCAGCAGTTTAGTCAGGACAAAATATGAATGGGAGCAGTTCTTC. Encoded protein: CASSLVRTKYEWEQFF.

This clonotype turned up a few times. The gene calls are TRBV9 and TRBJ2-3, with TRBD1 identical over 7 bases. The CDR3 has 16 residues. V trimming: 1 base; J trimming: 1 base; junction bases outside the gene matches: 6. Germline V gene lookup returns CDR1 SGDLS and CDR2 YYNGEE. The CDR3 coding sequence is TGTGCCAGCAGCGTATACGGACAGGAACGCACAGATACGCAGTATTTT. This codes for CASSVYGQERTDTQYF. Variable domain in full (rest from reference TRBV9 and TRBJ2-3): DSGVTQTPKHLITATGQRVTLRCSPRSGDLSVYWYQQSLDQGLQFLIQYYNGEERAKGNILERFSAQQFPDLHSELNLSSLELGDSALYFCASSVYGQERTDTQYFGPGTRLTVL.

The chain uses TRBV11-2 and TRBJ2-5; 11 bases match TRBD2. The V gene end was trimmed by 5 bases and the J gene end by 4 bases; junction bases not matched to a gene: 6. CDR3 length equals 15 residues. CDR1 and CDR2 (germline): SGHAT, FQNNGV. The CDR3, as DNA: TGTGCCAGCAGCCTACTAGCGGGAGTCGCAGAGACCCAGTACTTC. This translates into CASSLLAGVAETQYF.

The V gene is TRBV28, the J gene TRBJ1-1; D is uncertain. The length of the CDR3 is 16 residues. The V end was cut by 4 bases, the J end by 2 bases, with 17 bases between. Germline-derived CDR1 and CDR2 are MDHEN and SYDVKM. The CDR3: CASSSTRTQDNTEAFF. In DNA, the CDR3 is TGTGCCAGCAGTTCTACCCGAACACAAGATAACACTGAAGCTTTCTTT.

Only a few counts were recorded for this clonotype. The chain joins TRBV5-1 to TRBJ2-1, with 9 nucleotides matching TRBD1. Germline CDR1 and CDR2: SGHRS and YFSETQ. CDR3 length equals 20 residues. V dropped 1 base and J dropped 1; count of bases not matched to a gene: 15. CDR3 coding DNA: TGCGCCAGCAGCTTGAGGGTCCGGGACAGGGCGAGAATGTCCTACAATGAGCAGTTCTTC. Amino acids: CASSLRVRDRARMSYNEQFF.

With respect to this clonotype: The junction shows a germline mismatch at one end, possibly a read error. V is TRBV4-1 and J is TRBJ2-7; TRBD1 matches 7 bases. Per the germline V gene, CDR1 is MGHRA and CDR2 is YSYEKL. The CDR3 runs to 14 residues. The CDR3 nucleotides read TGCGCCAGCAGCCAGGGGACAGCGACCTACGAGCATTACTTC. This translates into CASSQGTATYEHYF.